This TCR beta chain comes out of a study of regulatory T cells in long-lasting Graves disease. The germline CDR1 and CDR2 sequences are LGHNA and YNFKEQ. The V end was cut by 0 bases, the J end by 5 bases, with 16 bases between. CDR3 size: 16 residues. A word on this clonotype: Antigen specificity is unknown.

Time point defined: newly diagnosed GD, antithyroid drugs for less than 3 months. The TCR library was made from RNA extracted from PBMCs. TCR beta libraries were built with iRepertoire HTBI primers and Arm-PCR of CDR3 regions. MiXCR was run by TCRdb on the multiplex PCR reads, yielding one entry per CDR3 protein. The sample shows a few hundred thousand distinct CDR3 sequences, roughly 13% of them seen only once. Overall study findings and caveats: Analyses excluded thyroid tissue, covering peripheral blood alone. There was favoring of TRBV28, TRBJ1-2 and TRBJ2-5 in persistent disease.

The data also belong to a second study, concerning T cells in Graves' hyperthyroidism and ophthalmopathy. That source reports: Orbital computed tomography, thyroid ultrasound, serum thyroxine and TRAb, and clinical symptoms together informed the diagnoses.

The receptor was isolated from a man aged 30-40 years with Graves disease. The sequences come from peripheral blood mononuclear cells (PBMCs), collected at new diagnosis, from a patient treated with antithyroid drugs. This chain connects TRBV4-2 to TRBJ2-5, with TRBD2 as a possible D gene (5 bases). In nucleotides, the CDR3 is TGTGCCAGCAGCCAAGAGGGCACCGCCTCGGGGGAGACCCAGTACTTC. Protein: CASSQEGTASGETQYF.